One sample yielded the 28 T cell receptor beta chains listed below, sequenced in a study of graft-versus-host responses after intestinal transplantation (dated by TCRdb to the early 2020s). Libraries were constructed by the immunoSEQ multiplex PCR assay. TCRdb holds this immuneACCESS table with in-frame rearrangements only. Some clones are missing; in checked studies, unresolved V genes explain under half, and the rest has no known cause. The sample data list some 5,600 clones, and about a quarter of these were observed just once. The top ten hold about 3.6% of the sample. According to the study, the label for this sample's time point signals: cells obtained before transplantation from donor or recipient. Material: alloreactive CD4+ T cells from a mixed lymphocyte reaction culture, obtained before transplantation. According to the study, the label for this sample's cell subset or site signals: CFSE-low proliferating T cells sorted from roughly 6-day pre-transplant mixed lymphocyte reaction (GvH or HvG direction). These receptors were taken from a human patient who was an organ donor for intestinal transplantation.

This clone rates as medium-sized. The chain recombines TRBV5-1 with TRBJ1-2; the D is unclear. CDR1 and CDR2 from the germline V gene are SGHRS and YFSETQ. The CDR3 is 15 residues long. With 1 base removed from V and 2 bases from J, the gap between germline ends came to 12 bases. The CDR3 loop is CASSLRPAGNYGYTF. CDR3 DNA sequence: TGCGCCAGCAGCTTGAGGCCCGCCGGGAACTATGGCTACACCTTC.

This chain connects TRBV28 to TRBJ2-3; 7 nucleotides line up with TRBD2. CDR3 size: 15 residues. V shed 8 bases, J shed 1 base, and the junction held 9 bases outside the gene matches. Germline values: CDR1 MDHEN, CDR2 SYDVKM. CDR3 loop: CASLIGTSGTDTQYF. The CDR3 nucleotides read TGTGCCAGCCTAATAGGAACTAGCGGCACAGATACGCAGTATTTT.

The V call is TRBV11-2, the J call TRBJ1-1; the D is unclear. Germline V gene sequence: CDR1 SGHAT, CDR2 FQNNGV. The CDR3 has 14 amino acids. Trimming stripped 1 base from V and 6 bases from J, with 12 bases between. The CDR3 reads CASSLASASAEAFF. CDR3 in DNA: TGTGCCAGCAGCTTAGCCTCAGCGAGCGCTGAAGCTTTCTTT. Full variable domain (rest looked up from reference TRBV11-2 and TRBJ1-1): EAGVAQSPRYKIIEKRQSVAFWCNPISGHATLYWYQQILGQGPKLLIQFQNNGVVDDSQLPKDRFSAERLKGVDSTLKIQPAKLEDSAVYLCASSLASASAEAFFGQGTRLTVV.

As to this clone: The junction shows a germline mismatch at one end, possibly a read error. This specimen includes other DNA sequences encoding the same CDR3. This sequence joins TRBV15 and TRBJ2-3; 10 bases agree with TRBD2. The germline V gene encodes CDR1 LNHNV and CDR2 YYDKDF (reference sequence). CDR3 length: 15 residues. The CDR3: CATSRLAGGTDTQYF. Here the CDR3 DNA reads TGTGCCACCAGCAGATTAGCGGGAGGAACAGATACACAGTATTTT.

The rearrangement links TRBV19 to TRBJ2-3, with TRBD2 matching over 7 bases. Germline CDR1 LNHDA, CDR2 SQIVND (reference sequence). V dropped 4 bases and J dropped 11; count of bases not matched to a gene: 3. This CDR3 is built from 11 residues. Here the CDR3 reads CASSTGTKQYF. DNA for the CDR3: TGTGCCAGTAGTACCGGGACTAAGCAGTATTTT.

The gene calls are TRBV5-1 and TRBJ2-5, with 7 bases matching TRBD2. Trimming removed 1 base from V and 1 base from J; junction bases left unmatched: 4. Germline V CDR1 and CDR2: SGHRS, YFSETQ. The CDR3 loop spans 15 amino acids. Here the CDR3 reads CASSLSTGGQETQYF. CDR3 nucleotide sequence: TGCGCCAGCAGCTTGTCAACGGGGGGCCAAGAGACCCAGTACTTC.

This clone appeared a few times. The chain uses TRBV5-4 and TRBJ1-2; D not certain. The CDR3 is made up of 15 amino acids. Between the trimmed V and J ends, which lost 4 bases and 8 bases, there was a span of 21 bases. Per the germline V gene, CDR1 is SGHNT and CDR2 is YYREEE (reference sequence). The CDR3: CASSREAWDLEGYTF. CDR3 sequence (DNA): TGTGCCAGCAGCCGGGAGGCATGGGATTTAGAAGGCTACACCTTC.

J is TRBJ1-2 and V is TRBV21-1. TRBV21-1 is flagged as a pseudogene. CDR3 length equals 18 residues. The CDR3 reads CASSIPPGRGGFGYGYTF. CDR3 DNA sequence: TGTGCCAGCAGCATCCCTCCGGGCCGGGGAGGGTTCGGCTATGGCTACACCTTC.

The V call is TRBV9, the J call TRBJ1-4; 7 bases fit TRBD1. CDR3 length: 15 amino acids. The J segment lost 5 bases and the V segment lost 3 bases, leaving 7 bases of the junction unmatched. From germline, CDR1 is SGDLS and CDR2 YYNGEE. The CDR3 bases are TGTGCCAGCAGCGAAAGGACAGGCCTAAATGAAAAACTGTTTTTT. It translates to CASSERTGLNEKLFF. The full variable domain, with the rest looked up from reference TRBV9 and TRBJ1-4, is DSGVTQTPKHLITATGQRVTLRCSPRSGDLSVYWYQQSLDQGLQFLIQYYNGEERAKGNILERFSAQQFPDLHSELNLSSLELGDSALYFCASSERTGLNEKLFFGSGTQLSVL.

This clone is deemed medium-sized (0.01 to 0.1%). The rearrangement uses TRBV5-4 and TRBJ1-2; D is undetermined. The CDR3 contains 15 residues. V was trimmed by 4 bases and J by 8 bases, leaving 21 bases between them. CDR1 and CDR2 from the germline V gene are SGHNT and YYREEE (reference sequence). The CDR3 is CASSPGAVQSWGYTF. CDR3 coding DNA: TGTGCCAGCAGCCCCGGAGCGGTACAGTCGTGGGGCTACACCTTC. The whole variable domain, filled in from reference TRBV5-4 and TRBJ1-2, reads ETGVTQSPTHLIKTRGQQVTLRCSSQSGHNTVSWYQQALGQGPQFIFQYYREEENGRGNFPPRFSGLQFPNYSSELNVNALELDDSALYLCASSPGAVQSWGYTFGSGTRLTVV.

To note about this clone: One junction end does not reproduce the germline sequence, and a read error may be involved. The V and J genes are TRBV7-7 and TRBJ2-5; 11 bases match TRBD2. The CDR3 covers 18 residues. Germline CDR1 SSHAT, CDR2 FNYEAQ (reference sequence). The CDR3 DNA reads as TGTGCTAGCAGCCCATTACTAGCGGGAGCACCGAGGGAAGAGACCCAGTACTTC. This translates into CASSPLLAGAPREETQYF.

This chain links TRBV6-5 with TRBJ2-1; 11 nucleotides align to TRBD2. The CDR3 is 15 residues long. Trimming took 6 bases from V and 7 from J; bases not matched to a gene: 8. Germline values: CDR1 MNHEY, CDR2 SVGAGI. For the CDR3, the DNA is TGTGCCAGCAGCCTAGCGGGAGGCGTGTGGAATGAGCAGTTCTTC. It yields the protein CASSLAGGVWNEQFF.

V and J are TRBV27 and TRBJ1-1; TRBD1 matches at 8 bases. Germline V gene lookup returns CDR1 MNHEY and CDR2 SMNVEV (reference sequence). The CDR3 contains 15 residues. V shed 6 bases and J 2 bases; nucleotides not matched to a gene: 8. CDR3 DNA: TGTGCCAGCAGGCCCACGGGACAGGACAACACTGAAGCTTTCTTT. It yields the protein CASRPTGQDNTEAFF.

J is TRBJ2-7 and V is TRBV19; D is uncertain. The germline V and J ends were trimmed by 3 bases and 1 base, with 16 bases remaining between them. The CDR3 contains 16 residues. Germline V gene lookup returns CDR1 LNHDA and CDR2 SQIVND (reference sequence). The CDR3 loop reads CASSIIGTTRSYEQYF. CDR3 sequence (DNA): TGTGCCAGTAGTATCATAGGCACTACCCGTTCCTACGAGCAGTACTTC. Looking up the rest from reference TRBV19 and TRBJ2-7 gives the full variable domain: DGGITQSPKYLFRKEGQNVTLSCEQNLNHDAMYWYRQDPGQGLRLIYYSQIVNDFQKGDIAEGYSVSREKKESFPLTVTSAQKNPTAFYLCASSIIGTTRSYEQYFGPGTRLTVT.

The V gene is TRBV20-1, the J gene TRBJ2-1; D perhaps matches TRBD2 (7 bases). This CDR3 comprises 10 residues. The ends were cut back, 5 bases at V and 13 bases at J, with 12 bases in the middle. Germline values: CDR1 DFQATT, CDR2 SNEGSKA (reference sequence). The CDR3 bases are TGCAGTGCTTGGGCGGGGGCACAGTTCTTC. It is translated as CSAWAGAQFF.

The chain couples TRBV13 to TRBJ1-4; 8 bases agree with TRBD1. Per germline, CDR1 PRHDT and CDR2 FYEKMQ (reference sequence). Trimming removed 3 bases from V and 1 base from J; junction bases left unmatched: 4. This CDR3 spans 16 amino acids. CDR3 residues: CASSFKTGGTNEKLFF. In nucleotides, the CDR3 is TGTGCCAGCAGCTTCAAAACAGGGGGAACTAATGAAAAACTGTTTTTT.

This clone was recorded a few times. CDR3 in amino acids: CAINPRSGSDEQFF. CDR3 bases: TGTGCCATCAATCCTCGTAGCGGGAGCGATGAGCAGTTCTTC. The V call is TRBV10-3, the J call TRBJ2-1; 9 bases line up with TRBD2. The germline V gene has CDR1 ENHRY and CDR2 SYGVKD. There are 14 residues in the CDR3. J lost 8 bases, V lost 7 bases, and 9 bases had no gene match.

The V and J genes are TRBV6-1 and TRBJ1-4, with no clear D. Germline lookup yields CDR1 MNHNS and CDR2 SASEGT. This CDR3 has 16 residues. Trimming cost V 2 bases and J 4 bases, with 14 bases left between them. CDR3 coding DNA: TGTGCCAGCAGTGAAAGTAAAACAGTCTTTAATGAAAAACTGTTTTTT. Amino acids: CASSESKTVFNEKLFF.

About this clone itself: One junction end does not reproduce the germline sequence, and a read error may be involved. The chain is built from TRBV4-1 and TRBJ2-1, with 7 bases that match TRBD2. CDR3 length equals 14 residues. Germline lookup yields CDR1 MGHRA and CDR2 YSYEKL. DNA for the CDR3: TGTGCCAGCAGCAGGGACTACCTGTACAATGAGCAGTTCTTC. It encodes CASSRDYLYNEQFF.

Here the CDR3 reads CASSLWPSGPYNEQFF. CDR3 in DNA: TGTGCCAGCAGCTTATGGCCTAGCGGGCCCTACAATGAGCAGTTCTTC. This chain joins TRBV11-3 and TRBJ2-1, with 8 bases fitting TRBD2. Germline V gives CDR1 SGHNT, CDR2 YENEEA. This CDR3 contains 16 residues. The trim removed 2 bases at V and 2 bases at J, leaving 5 bases unmatched.

The V call is TRBV19, the J call TRBJ2-6, with 8 nucleotides matching TRBD2. Germline V gives CDR1 LNHDA, CDR2 SQIVND (reference sequence). CDR3 length: 18 amino acids. Losses at the gene ends were 5 bases for V and 0 bases for J; bases not matched to a gene: 9. The CDR3 bases are TGTGCCAGTAGTCTTTGGATAGCGGGAAGCTCTGGGGCCAACGTCCTGACTTTC. Translating gives CASSLWIAGSSGANVLTF.

V is TRBV6-1 and J is TRBJ1-5; D possibly corresponds to TRBD1 (6 bases). V gave up 0 bases and J gave up 3 bases, with 15 bases separating them. CDR1 is MNHNS, CDR2 SASEGT, per germline. The CDR3 contains 17 residues. The CDR3, as DNA: TGTGCCAGCAGTGAAGCCACTAGACAGGCGTTCAATCAGCCCCAGCATTTT. Encoded protein: CASSEATRQAFNQPQHF.

The chain carries TRBV19 and TRBJ1-1; 8 bases match TRBD1. The V segment lost 10 bases and the J segment 3 bases; nucleotides outside the gene matches: 13. This CDR3 has 15 residues. Germline loops: CDR1 LNHDA, CDR2 SQIVND (reference sequence). The CDR3 nucleotides are TGTGCCACCCGGACAGGGCGGAGTAGAGACACTGAAGCTTTCTTT. It encodes CATRTGRSRDTEAFF.

The J gene is TRBJ2-3, the V gene TRBV7-5; the D segment call TRBD2 is taken from the table without a DNA check. TRBV7-5 is termed a pseudogene. This CDR3 contains 17 residues. DNA for the CDR3: TGTGCCAGAAGCTTAGCGCTAAGCGGGAGATACACAGATACGCAGTATTTT. Its translation: CARSLALSGRYTDTQYF.

This clone is medium-sized. V and J are TRBV11-3 and TRBJ2-2; TRBD1 matches 8 bases. CDR3 length: 14 residues. CDR1 and CDR2 from the germline V gene are SGHNT and YENEEA. Trimming removed 3 bases from V and 7 bases from J; junction bases left unmatched: 4. CDR3 coding DNA: TGTGCCAGCAGCTTCCAGGGGGCCGTCGGGGAGCTGTTTTTT. Its translation is CASSFQGAVGELFF.

The chain combines TRBV9 with TRBJ2-3; D is possibly TRBD2 (6 bases). Germline CDR1 SGDLS, CDR2 YYNGEE. The CDR3 runs 16 residues. V lost 2 bases, J lost 4 bases, and 17 bases lay in between. The CDR3 DNA reads as TGTGCCAGCAGCGTCTCTCCTCCGGGAGTGGCAGATACGCAGTATTTT. Its translation: CASSVSPPGVADTQYF. The full variable domain, its missing parts supplied by reference TRBV9 and TRBJ2-3, is DSGVTQTPKHLITATGQRVTLRCSPRSGDLSVYWYQQSLDQGLQFLIQYYNGEERAKGNILERFSAQQFPDLHSELNLSSLELGDSALYFCASSVSPPGVADTQYFGPGTRLTVL.

This clone was counted between two and nine times. The genes are TRBV9 and TRBJ1-2, with D maybe TRBD1 (6 bases). V shed 5 bases and J shed 2 bases, with 10 bases lying between them. Germline V gives CDR1 SGDLS, CDR2 YYNGEE. The length of the CDR3 is 13 residues. CDR3 region: CASSDTGNYGYTF. CDR3 in DNA: TGTGCCAGCAGTGATACAGGGAACTATGGCTACACCTTC.

This chain links TRBV4-1 with TRBJ1-3; 8 bases map to TRBD1. This CDR3 comprises 19 residues. With 0 bases clipped from V and 0 bases from J, the junction kept 10 bases outside the gene matches. Germline CDR1 and CDR2: MGHRA and YSYEKL. The CDR3 bases are TGCGCCAGCAGCCAAGATCCCCACAGGGGGACCTACTCTGGAAACACCATATATTTT. Amino acids: CASSQDPHRGTYSGNTIYF.